This TCR beta chain emerged from a study of cytomegalovirus exposure and HLA in healthy donors. Study-level findings and limits: Specificity for CMV antigens was confirmed in vitro for three of the CMV-associated chains. Researchers catalogued approximately 160 TCR beta chains as cytomegalovirus-associated. Most TCR sequences were seen very rarely across donors, but some public TCRs occurred in many.

The CDR3 extends over 16 amino acids. The V gene's germline CDR1 is MNHEY and CDR2 SMNVEV (reference sequence). V lost 6 bases and J 0 bases, leaving 16 bases between the germline ends. The assay was immunoSEQ multiplex PCR, and TCRdb's table has in-frame clones only and misses some. Of about 130,000 clones in the sample, approximately 92% were seen once. A word on this clone: The antigen is not known.

The sample taken for sequencing was PBMCs. The chain uses TRBV27 and TRBJ2-3, with D possibly TRBD2 on 5 matching bases. This receptor was obtained from a woman aged 18-35 years in good health and CMV-seronegative. CDR3 DNA sequence: TGTGCCAGCAGCTCTATCTCCGGGGTGAGCACAGATACGCAGTATTTT. Protein sequence: CASSSISGVSTDTQYF.